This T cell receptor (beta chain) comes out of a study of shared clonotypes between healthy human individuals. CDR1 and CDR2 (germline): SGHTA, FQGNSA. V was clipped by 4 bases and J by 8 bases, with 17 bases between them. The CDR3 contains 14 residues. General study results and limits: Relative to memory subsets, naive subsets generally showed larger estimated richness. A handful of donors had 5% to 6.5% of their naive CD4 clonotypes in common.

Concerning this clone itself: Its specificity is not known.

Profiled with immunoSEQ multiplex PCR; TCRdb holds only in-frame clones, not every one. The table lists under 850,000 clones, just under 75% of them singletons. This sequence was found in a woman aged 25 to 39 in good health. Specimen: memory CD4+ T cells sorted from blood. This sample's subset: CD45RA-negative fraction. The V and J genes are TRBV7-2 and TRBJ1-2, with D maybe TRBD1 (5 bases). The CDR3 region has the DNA TGTGCCAGCAGCTGGGGGGGAGACGAGGGCGGCTACACCTTC. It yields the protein CASSWGGDEGGYTF.